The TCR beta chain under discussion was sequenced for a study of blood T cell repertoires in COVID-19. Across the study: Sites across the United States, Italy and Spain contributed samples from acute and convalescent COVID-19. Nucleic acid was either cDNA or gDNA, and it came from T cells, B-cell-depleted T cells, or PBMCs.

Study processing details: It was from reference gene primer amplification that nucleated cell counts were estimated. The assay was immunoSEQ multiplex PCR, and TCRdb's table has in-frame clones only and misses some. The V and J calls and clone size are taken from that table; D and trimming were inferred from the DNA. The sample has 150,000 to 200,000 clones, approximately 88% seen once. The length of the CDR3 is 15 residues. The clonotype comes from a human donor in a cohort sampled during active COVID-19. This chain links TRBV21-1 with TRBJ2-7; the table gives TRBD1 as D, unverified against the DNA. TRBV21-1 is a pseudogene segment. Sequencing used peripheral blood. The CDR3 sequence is CASSKKTGPNYEQYF. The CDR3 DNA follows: TGTGCCAGCAGCAAAAAAACAGGCCCTAACTACGAGCAGTACTTC.